This is a list of T cell receptor beta chains from one sample in a study of Graves' ophthalmopathy and Graves' hyperthyroidism. TCRdb redid the calling of the multiplex PCR reads with MiXCR, one entry per CDR3 protein. The sample lists 150,000 or so distinct CDR3 sequences, 30% to 45% occurring once. The sequenced sample consisted of peripheral blood. These receptors were taken from a man aged 30 to 39 with Graves' ophthalmopathy. Each CDR3 is given with its conserved first and last residue. The order of the fields is clone size, D gene, J gene, V gene, CDR3 DNA, CDR3 protein. A D gene is named only where the DNA matches it firmly. Part of the rows lack a size; the others show once, few, many or a class for expanded clones.

many	.	TRBJ1-1	TRBV12-5	TGTGCTAGTGGTTTGGGTGCTTGGGCTGAAGCTTTCTTT	CASGLGAWAEAFF
many	TRBD1	TRBJ2-7	TRBV20-1	TGCAGTGCTATCCACAACAGGGGCGGCTACGAGCAGTACTTC	CSAIHNRGGYEQYF
.	.	TRBJ1-1	TRBV29-1	TGCAGCGTTGAAGAAGGCCAGAACACTGAAGCTTTCTTT	CSVEEGQNTEAFF
many	TRBD1	TRBJ1-5	TRBV6-5	TGTGCCAGCAGTTACGACAGGGACGGCAATCAGCCCCAGCATTTT	CASSYDRDGNQPQHF
many	TRBD2	TRBJ2-7	TRBV27	TGTGCCAGCAGTTCGATAGCGGGAGGGCCTCACGAGCAGTACTTC	CASSSIAGGPHEQYF
many	TRBD1	TRBJ1-1	TRBV6-5	TGTGCCAGCACCTGGCGGACAGGGACAACGACTGAAGCTTTCTTT	CASTWRTGTTTEAFF
many	TRBD2	TRBJ2-7	TRBV12-3/TRBV12-4	TGTGCCAGCAGTTCTAGCGGGAGGAACTACGAGCAGTACTTC	CASSSSGRNYEQYF
once	.	TRBJ2-7	TRBV12-3/TRBV12-4	TGTGCCAGCAGTTGGAGAGACTACGAGCAGTACTTC	CASSWRDYEQYF
few	.	TRBJ1-1	TRBV24-1	TGTGCCACCAGTGATTGGGGTCAGGACCGCGCAGCTTTCTTT	CATSDWGQDRAAFF
.	.	TRBJ1-2	TRBV6-1	TGTGCCAGCAGATGGACAGATCATGGCTACACCTTC	CASRWTDHGYTF
.	TRBD1	TRBJ2-7	TRBV6-2/TRBV6-3	TGTGCCAGCAGTTACTGGGGACAGGACTACGAGCAGTACTTC	CASSYWGQDYEQYF
many	.	TRBJ1-2	TRBV12-3/TRBV12-4	TGTGCCAGCAGTTTCGCGGGCGGCTATGGCTACACCTTC	CASSFAGGYGYTF
once	TRBD2	TRBJ2-5	TRBV12-3/TRBV12-4	TGTGCCAGCAGTTTAGGACCTATAGCGGGAGAAGAGACCCAGTACTTC	CASSLGPIAGEETQYF
.	.	TRBJ1-6	TRBV12-3/TRBV12-4	TGTGCCAGCAGTATCACAGTCGAGACACCCCTCCACTTT	CASSITVETPLHF
.	.	TRBJ1-1	TRBV6-1	TGTGCCGGCACGGAGCCGGGTTCGAACACTGAAGCTTTCTTT	CAGTEPGSNTEAFF
.	.	TRBJ2-7	TRBV6-2/TRBV6-3	TGTGCCAGCAGTCTCCTAGCCAACGAGCAGTACTTC	CASSLLANEQYF
.	.	TRBJ2-7	TRBV5-5	TGTGCCAGCAGCTTGGAAGGGAGAGGCGAGCAGTACTTC	CASSLEGRGEQYF
.	.	TRBJ1-5	TRBV14	TGTGCCAGCAGCTACAGGATCGGGCCCCCCTTAGGGCCCCAGCATTTT	CASSYRIGPPLGPQHF
.	.	TRBJ2-4	TRBV7-2	TGTGCCAGCAGCTTACATAGCTCCGTAGCCAAAAACATTCAGTACTTC	CASSLHSSVAKNIQYF
.	TRBD2	TRBJ2-7	TRBV27	TGTGCCAGCAGTAGAGCGGGGTACTCCTACGAGCAGTACTTC	CASSRAGYSYEQYF
few	.	TRBJ1-1	TRBV6-2/TRBV6-3	TGTGCCAGCACCGGAAGAACAACTAACACTGAAGCTTTCTTT	CASTGRTTNTEAFF
many	.	TRBJ1-2	TRBV20-1	TGCAGTGCTAGAGATCAGAGAGGAACTTATGGCTACACCTTC	CSARDQRGTYGYTF
.	.	TRBJ1-1	TRBV12-3/TRBV12-4	TGTGCCAGCAGTGACCCCAGAGTAATGAACACTGAAGCTTTCTTT	CASSDPRVMNTEAFF
few	.	TRBJ1-1	TRBV10-2	TGCGCCAGCAGTGCCCCGACAGTGAACACTGAAGCTTTCTTT	CASSAPTVNTEAFF
once	.	TRBJ1-1	TRBV11-3	TGTGCCAGCAGCTTAGAGCTGGGAATACCTTTCTTT	CASSLELGIPFF
many	TRBD1	TRBJ2-2	TRBV27	TGTGCCGCAGGGCTGGCAGGGGGTAGCACCGGGGAGCTGTTTTTT	CAAGLAGGSTGELFF
.	.	TRBJ1-1	TRBV6-1	TGTGCCAGCAGTGAAGCGCTCCGCAGTGAAGCTTTCTTT	CASSEALRSEAFF
many	.	TRBJ2-7	TRBV15	TGTGCCACCAGCGGCGGCAGTAGCGCAAGCTCCTACGAGCAGTACTTC	CATSGGSSASSYEQYF
few	.	TRBJ1-6	TRBV7-2	TGTGCCAGCAGCTTATCTGGGGCAGATAATTCACCCCTCCACTTT	CASSLSGADNSPLHF
many	.	TRBJ2-5	TRBV11-3	TGTGCCAGCAGCTTAGGCGACCTTTGGTACCAAGAGACCCAGTACTTC	CASSLGDLWYQETQYF
many	.	TRBJ2-5	TRBV10-3	TGTGCCATCAGTGAGCCTAGGGAGACCCAGTACTTC	CAISEPRETQYF
.	.	TRBJ2-5	TRBV30	TGTGCCTGGAGTCCCGGACTGTGGGAGACCCAGTACTTC	CAWSPGLWETQYF
once	.	TRBJ2-6	TRBV6-2/TRBV6-3	TGTGCCAGCAGTCAGATTACCAAGTCTGGGGCCAACGTCCTGACTTTC	CASSQITKSGANVLTF
.	.	TRBJ1-3	TRBV7-8	TGTGCCAGCAGCCCCAACACCGTCGGGTTCTCTGGAAACACCATATATTTT	CASSPNTVGFSGNTIYF
many	.	TRBJ2-6	TRBV4-3	TGCGCCAGCAGCCAAATACAGGGTACTGGGGCCAACGTCCTGACTTTC	CASSQIQGTGANVLTF
.	.	TRBJ2-5	TRBV6-5	TGTGCCAGCAGTTACTCCTTGGGGTTCCAAGAGACCCAGTACTTC	CASSYSLGFQETQYF
.	.	TRBJ2-7	TRBV6-1	TGTGCCAGCAGACAACAGGTGGCCGAGCAGTACTTC	CASRQQVAEQYF
.	.	TRBJ1-1	TRBV12-3/TRBV12-4	TGTGCCAGCAGCTATTCCGGTGGTGAAGCTTTCTTT	CASSYSGGEAFF
many	TRBD1	TRBJ2-7	TRBV7-8	TGTGCCAGCAGCTCCCCCGGACAGGGGATGGACGAGCAGTACTTC	CASSSPGQGMDEQYF
many	.	TRBJ1-2	TRBV6-4	TGTGCCACCGTGCGGCCGGTCGGGGGTAACTATGGCTACACCTTC	CATVRPVGGNYGYTF
many	.	TRBJ2-5	TRBV12-3/TRBV12-4	TGTGCCAGCAGTTCTGGGGGTGGGGCGCGGGAGACCCAGTACTTC	CASSSGGGARETQYF
many	TRBD2	TRBJ2-7	TRBV7-3	TGTGCCAGCAGCCGGACTAGCGGGATCTACGAGCAGTACTTC	CASSRTSGIYEQYF
many	.	TRBJ2-7	TRBV5-1	TGCGCCAGCAGCTTTGGCAGGCGGGACGAGCAGTACTTC	CASSFGRRDEQYF
many	TRBD2	TRBJ2-5	TRBV24-1	TGTGCCACCAAGGGCGGGAGCATGGAGACCCAGTACTTC	CATKGGSMETQYF
.	TRBD1	TRBJ1-6	TRBV27	TGTGCCAGCAGTCCGCTGACAGGGGGCGCCTATTCACCCCTCCACTTT	CASSPLTGGAYSPLHF
.	TRBD2	TRBJ2-7	TRBV6-5	TGTGCCAGCAGTTATAAACAGACTAGCTATGGCTACGAGCAGTACTTC	CASSYKQTSYGYEQYF
.	.	TRBJ2-5	TRBV20-1	TGCAGTGCTAGAGATTTGTTTGGCGGGGCTTACCAAGAGACCCAGTACTTC	CSARDLFGGAYQETQYF
many	.	TRBJ2-5	TRBV30	TGTGCCTGGAGGGGAGATCGGGGGCCACAAGAGACCCAGTACTTC	CAWRGDRGPQETQYF
.	.	TRBJ1-1	TRBV19	TGTGCCAGTAGTCCCCAGCGGGACACTGAAGCTTTCTTT	CASSPQRDTEAFF
few	.	TRBJ1-1	TRBV12-3/TRBV12-4	TGTGCCAGCAGTCCATGGGGGGGAGGGGGGATGAACACTGAAGCTTTCTTT	CASSPWGGGGMNTEAFF
.	.	TRBJ2-5	TRBV20-1	TGCAGTGCTAGCCCAAGCCGGGGGACCGACGGGACCCAGTACTTC	CSASPSRGTDGTQYF
.	.	TRBJ1-6	TRBV27	TGTGCCAGCAGCCTGACCTCTAATTCACCCCTCCACTTT	CASSLTSNSPLHF
many	.	TRBJ1-2	TRBV20-1	TGCAGTCAGGAACCCGGCTACACCTTC	CSQEPGYTF